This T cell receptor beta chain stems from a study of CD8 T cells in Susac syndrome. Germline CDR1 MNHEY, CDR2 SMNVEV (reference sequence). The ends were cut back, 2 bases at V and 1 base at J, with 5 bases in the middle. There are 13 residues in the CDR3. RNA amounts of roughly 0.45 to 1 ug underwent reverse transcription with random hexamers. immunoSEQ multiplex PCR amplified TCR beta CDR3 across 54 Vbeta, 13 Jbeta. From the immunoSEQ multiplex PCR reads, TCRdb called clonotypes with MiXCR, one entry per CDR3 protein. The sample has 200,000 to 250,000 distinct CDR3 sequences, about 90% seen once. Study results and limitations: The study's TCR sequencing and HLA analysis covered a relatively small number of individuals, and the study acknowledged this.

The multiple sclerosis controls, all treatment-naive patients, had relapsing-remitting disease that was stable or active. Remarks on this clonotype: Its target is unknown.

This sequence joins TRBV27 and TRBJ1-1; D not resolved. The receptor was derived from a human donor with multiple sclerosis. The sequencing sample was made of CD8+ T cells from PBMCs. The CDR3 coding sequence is TGTGCCAGCAGTTTACTCGCGAACACTGAAGCTTTCTTT. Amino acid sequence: CASSLLANTEAFF.